This T cell receptor beta chain was sequenced in a study of T cells expressing NK-cell markers. Study details: Sequencing of TCR beta repertoires drew on sorted CD3+CD56+NKG2C+, CD3+CD56+NKG2C- and CD3+CD56-NKG2C+ T cells.

Template switching by 5'RACE with UMIs generated the TCR beta cDNA. TCRdb reprocessed the 5' RACE reads and reports one entry per CDR3 protein, with no DNA. With some 340,000 distinct CDR3 sequences in the sample, the ten largest clones hold around 5.2%. Germline V CDR1 and CDR2: MNHEY, SMNVEV (reference sequence). This CDR3 contains 14 residues. Overall study findings and caveats: Dominant NKG2C+ clonotypes were found to form roughly 1.0-7.0% of CD8+ T cells in six donors. Topping the CD3+CD56-NKG2C+ fraction as well were these clonotypes, in a handful of donors.

For this clonotype: Its antigen is not identified.

Sequenced material: blood T cells: a sorted CD56 or NKG2C T cell subset, CD4+ or CD8+ T cells, or bulk PBMC T cells (not recorded which). The sequence came from a man between 18 and 69 years old in good health. The chain has TRBV27 and TRBJ1-6; with no DNA, the TCRdb D assignment of TRBD1 cannot be verified. The CDR3 loop reads CASSLNRVGEPLHF.